This T cell receptor (beta chain) originates from a study of early T cells in non-severe SARS-CoV-2 infection (dated by TCRdb to about 2021). Turning to the overall study: Because TCR sequencing was done on bulk RNA from unsorted whole blood, the alpha and beta chains could not be paired.

The germline ends are 5 bases apart after V is trimmed by 4 bases and J by 2 bases. From its cysteine to its phenylalanine, the CDR3 spans 13 amino acids. Only CDR3 DNA remains: 39 bases, in frame from the first base. In the germline V gene, CDR1 corresponds to MRHNA and CDR2 to SNTAGT. On the study overall, not on this receptor specifically: VDJdb matching was skewed toward anti-spike CD8 responses, so virus-specific expansions were likely underestimated and private and CD4 specificities were missed.

This was a case-control study nested in a cohort of healthcare workers in London, UK, who had nasopharyngeal swab PCR tests and blood samples taken every week. Healthcare workers were enrolled in the week of the UK lockdown, from 23 to 31 March 2020, and were followed every week for up to roughly 15 weeks. In this sample, this clonotype turned up many times. Its specific antigen is unknown. Qualities for individual bases were not recorded, and no much larger clone is one base off. The library relied on 5' RACE. The listed sequencing device is NextSeq 500. Unique molecular identifiers were attached to individual cDNA molecules in the TCR library protocol so that sequencing error and PCR bias could be corrected. Both TCR alpha and beta chains were sequenced, and tight co-correlation was observed between alpha and beta sequence abundances in each sample. Per the source publication's procedure: Decombinator V4 was used to perform V gene, J gene and CDR3 annotation of TCR sequences. TCRs were defined as expanded if a significant change between any two time points was detected under a Poisson model with p below 0.0001. TCR abundances were normalised to the total number of TCRs sequenced per sample and expressed as counts per million. TRAV1-2 paired with TRAJ12, TRAJ20 or TRAJ33 defined MAIT TCRs, while TRAV10 paired with TRAJ18 defined iNKT TCRs. A search of VDJdb, accessed on 1 November 2021, was run for TCRs annotated to CMV, EBV and SARS-CoV-2, with TCRs annotated for multiple antigens excluded. The public reads were run again by TCRdb, first through fastp at Q25 and then through MiXCR, and only productive beta chains were kept. Each CDR3 protein appears once, grouped with its most common genes and DNA. The V and J calls were determined by TCRdb, not by the authors. This sample lists tens of thousands of distinct CDR3 sequences; roughly a tenth were detected once. Roughly 4.8% of the sample rests with the top ten.

The sample in question was whole blood, obtained at baseline. The receptor was isolated from an adult who was a healthcare worker with PCR-confirmed SARS-CoV-2 infection or an uninfected control (not recorded which). The rearrangement combines TRBV6-4 with TRBJ2-2; the D gene is possibly TRBD2, with 5 bases matching. The DNA sequence is as follows: TGTGCCAGCAGTGCGGGAAACACCGGGGAGCTGTTTTTT. This encodes CASSAGNTGELFF.